These T cell receptor beta chains were read from a single sample in a study of T cell responses to AZD1222 COVID-19 vaccine. The table came from immunoSEQ multiplex PCR; TCRdb's copy has only in-frame clones and leaves some out. The profile shows more than 150,000 clones, about nine tenths of them singletons. This specimen consisted of peripheral blood, obtained on day 0 of AZD1222 vaccination. The receptor set was obtained from an adult in good health. Both conserved end residues are part of each CDR3. D genes are given only for firm matches. Some rows have no size entry. The others give once, few or many, or a class for an expanded clone.

>TRBJ2-1|.|.|TRBV27
TGTGCCAGCAGCGAGAACGGGTACTCCTACAATGAGCAGTTCTTC
CASSENGYSYNEQFF
>TRBJ2-1|TRBD2|.|TRBV27
TGTGCCAGCAGTTTATTTGGTTTCGGCGGGAGTTACTACAATGAGCAGTTCTTC
CASSLFGFGGSYYNEQFF
>TRBJ2-1|.|.|TRBV20-1
TGCAGTGCTAGTCCCGGGGCCACCTACAATGAGCAGTTCTTC
CSASPGATYNEQFF
>TRBJ1-6|.|.|TRBV27
TGTGCCAGCAGCGGGATAAATTCACCCCTCCACTTT
CASSGINSPLHF
>TRBJ1-1|TRBD1|once|TRBV9
TGTGCCAGCAGCCCGCACCCGGGACAGGGGGCGCGAACTGAAGCTTTCTTT
CASSPHPGQGARTEAFF
>TRBJ1-1|.|.|TRBV4-2
TGTGCCAGTTCGCCAGGGAACACTGAAGCTTTCTTT
CASSPGNTEAFF
>TRBJ2-4|TRBD2|.|TRBV28
TGTGCCAGCCATTCTAGCGGGGGCCCCAAAAACATTCAGTACTTC
CASHSSGGPKNIQYF
>TRBJ2-3|.|once|TRBV5-6
TGTGCCAGCCAAAGGGGTACCACAGATACGCAGTATTTT
CASQRGTTDTQYF
>TRBJ1-1|.|.|TRBV7-3
TGTGCCAGCATCGGGCATTTGATGAACACTGAAGCTTTCTTT
CASIGHLMNTEAFF
>TRBJ1-5|.|.|TRBV6-4
TGTGCCAGCAGCGTAATAATAAACAGGCTCAATCAGCCCCAGCATTTT
CASSVIINRLNQPQHF
>TRBJ1-1|.|.|TRBV2
TGTGCCAGCAGGAAGACGGCGAACACTGAAGCTTTCTTT
CASRKTANTEAFF
>TRBJ2-2|TRBD2|.|TRBV7-9
TGTGCCAGCAGCTTTGGGACTAGCGTCGGCACCGGGGAGCTGTTTTTT
CASSFGTSVGTGELFF
>TRBJ2-7|.|.|TRBV19
TGTGCCAGTAGTATAGAGGCAGGGGGGAACTACGAGCAGTACTTC
CASSIEAGGNYEQYF
>TRBJ1-1|.|.|TRBV5-4
TGTGCCAGCAGCTGGGGGTTAAACACTGAAGCTTTCTTT
CASSWGLNTEAFF
>TRBJ2-5|.|once|TRBV7-3
TGTGCCAGCAGCCCGACTAGTGGAGAGACCCAGTACTTC
CASSPTSGETQYF
>TRBJ2-7|TRBD1|.|TRBV30
TGTGCCTGGAGTGCCGGGACAGGGGCCTACGAGCAGTACTTC
CAWSAGTGAYEQYF
>TRBJ2-1|TRBD2|.|TRBV28
TGTGCCAGCAGTCCAGGACTAGCGGCCTACAATGAGCAGTTCTTC
CASSPGLAAYNEQFF
>TRBJ1-2|.|once|TRBV28
TGTGCCAGTCGCAGGGACCTGATTTCTGGCTACACCTTC
CASRRDLISGYTF
>TRBJ2-3|.|.|TRBV27
TGTGCCAGCAGTTTATCGCCCCGGATAGATACGCAGTATTTT
CASSLSPRIDTQYF
>TRBJ2-1|TRBD2|.|TRBV19
TGTGCCAGTACGCGGGGGGCGCAGATTTACAATGAGCAGTTCTTC
CASTRGAQIYNEQFF
>TRBJ2-2|.|.|TRBV24-1
TGTGCCACCAGTGATTCGCCCGGGAACACCGGGGAGCTGTTTTTT
CATSDSPGNTGELFF
>TRBJ1-2|.|.|TRBV19
TGTGCCAGTAGTCCGCACCTTAACTATGGCTACACCTTC
CASSPHLNYGYTF
>TRBJ2-2|.|.|TRBV10-3
TGTGCCACCGCCTCCGGGGGGCGGGACACCGGGGAGCTGTTTTTT
CATASGGRDTGELFF
>TRBJ2-1|TRBD2|.|TRBV27
TGTGCCAGCAGCCCCGGGACTAGCGGGGACAATGAGCAGTTCTTC
CASSPGTSGDNEQFF
>TRBJ2-3|TRBD1|.|TRBV19
TGTGCCAGTCGGCACAGGGGGCCAAGCACAGATACGCAGTATTTT
CASRHRGPSTDTQYF
>TRBJ2-2|TRBD2|.|TRBV19
TGTGCCAGTAGTATAAGCGGGAGGGCCAGCGGGGAGCTGTTTTTT
CASSISGRASGELFF
>TRBJ1-1|.|.|TRBV7-6
TGTGCCAGCAGCTTATCTGGGACACCGGTGTTT
CASSLSGTPVF
>TRBJ2-3|.|.|TRBV2
TGTGCCAGCAGTGAAGTGCAGGGCACAGATACGCAGTATTTT
CASSEVQGTDTQYF
>TRBJ2-7|TRBD2|.|TRBV28
TGTGCCAGCAGAACGGTAGCGGGATCGTACTTC
CASRTVAGSYF
>TRBJ1-2|.|few|TRBV12-3/TRBV12-4
TGTGCCAGCAGCCTCAGGGATAGGGGCTACACCTTC
CASSLRDRGYTF
>TRBJ2-7|.|.|TRBV2
TGTGCCAGCAGTCCCCCTGGCGGCCTCTCCTACGAGCAGTACTTC
CASSPPGGLSYEQYF
>TRBJ2-1|.|few|TRBV19
TGTGCCAGTAGTACAGGGTTATACAATGAGCAGTTCTTC
CASSTGLYNEQFF
>TRBJ1-1|TRBD1|few|TRBV6-1
TGTGCCAGCAGTGAACAGGGGGCTCTTGTCGGTAAAGCTTTCTTT
CASSEQGALVGKAFF
>TRBJ1-3|.|.|TRBV7-9
TGTGCCAGCAGCTTAGCTCAGAGCTCTGGAAACACCATATATTTT
CASSLAQSSGNTIYF
>TRBJ2-1|.|.|TRBV13
TGTGCCAGCAGCTATTACTCTGGCGATGAGCAGTTCTTC
CASSYYSGDEQFF
>TRBJ1-5|TRBD1|once|TRBV28
TGTGCCAGCAGTTTATGGGACAGGGAGCTTCAGCCCCAGCATTTT
CASSLWDRELQPQHF
>TRBJ2-4|.|.|TRBV21-1
TGTGCCAGCAGCAATCATGCCCCGGCCAAAAACATTCAGTACTTC
CASSNHAPAKNIQYF
>TRBJ1-2|TRBD1|.|TRBV27
TGTGCCAGCAGTTCATCGGCGGGACAGTCCATTCTCTATGGCTACACCTTC
CASSSSAGQSILYGYTF
>TRBJ1-2|.|.|TRBV7-2
TGTGCCAGCAACGATCCGGGACGTTATAACTATGGCTACACCTTC
CASNDPGRYNYGYTF
>TRBJ1-1|TRBD1|.|TRBV14
TGTGCCAGCAGCCAACAGGGGGTATTGAACACTGAAGCTTTCTTT
CASSQQGVLNTEAFF
>TRBJ1-4|.|.|TRBV7-8
TGTGCCAGCAGCCCGAACTCCGGACGGACTAATGAAAAACTGTTTTTT
CASSPNSGRTNEKLFF
>TRBJ2-7|.|once|TRBV28
TGTGCCAGCAGTTTCCCCAAGTTAAACGAGCAGTACTTC
CASSFPKLNEQYF
>TRBJ2-2|.|.|TRBV6-2/TRBV6-3
TGTGCCAGCAGTTACGTTCTGGGGGAGCTGTTTTTT
CASSYVLGELFF
>TRBJ2-1|.|.|TRBV19
TGTGCCAGTAGTATCTCCACGCAGGGTAACAATGAGCAGTTCTTC
CASSISTQGNNEQFF
>TRBJ2-1|.|.|TRBV7-2
TGTGCCAGCAGCTTAGGACCCGTGGGGCCTGGATCCTACAATGAGCAGTTCTTC
CASSLGPVGPGSYNEQFF
>TRBJ2-3|TRBD2|once|TRBV15
TGTGCCACCAGCAGAGACTCAAAGGGACTAGCGGCCACAGATACGCAGTATTTT
CATSRDSKGLAATDTQYF
>TRBJ1-5|.|.|TRBV3-1/TRBV3-2
TGTGCCAGCAGCCAAGTGGGTTCCCAGCCCCAGCATTTT
CASSQVGSQPQHF
>TRBJ1-5|.|.|TRBV5-8
TGTGCCAGCAGCTTCTCTGGGTTTAGCAATCAGCCCCAGCATTTT
CASSFSGFSNQPQHF
>TRBJ2-4|.|.|TRBV5-4
TGTGCCAGCAGCTCCTCCGGGGGGCGAGGGGCCAAAAACATTCAGTACTTC
CASSSSGGRGAKNIQYF
>TRBJ2-1|TRBD2|.|TRBV5-1
TGCGCCAGCGAACTCCTAGCGGGAGGGCCCGGTGAGCAGTTCTTC
CASELLAGGPGEQFF
>TRBJ2-6|.|.|TRBV5-4
TGTGCCAGCAGCCGGGGACTTGAGGAGGTCAACGTCCTGACTTTC
CASSRGLEEVNVLTF
>TRBJ1-2|.|once|TRBV28
TGTGCCAGCAGTTTATTAAACGGCTTCTATGGCTACACCTTC
CASSLLNGFYGYTF
>TRBJ2-5|.|.|TRBV30
TGTGCCTGGAGTGTACGTTTCCGAGTGGCAGGGCACGAGACCCAGTACTTC
CAWSVRFRVAGHETQYF
>TRBJ1-1|.|once|TRBV7-3
TGTGCCAGCAGCTTAATTTTGAACACTGAAGCTTTCTTT
CASSLILNTEAFF